The 2 T cell receptor beta chains reported below all come from one sample, sequenced in a study of blood T cell repertoires in COVID-19 (dated by TCRdb to 2018 to 2020). The library was obtained by the immunoSEQ multiplex PCR assay. As stored in TCRdb, this immuneACCESS dataset retains in-frame rearrangements with V and J assigned. A fraction of the clones does not appear; measured against another copy, unresolved V genes explain less than half of the discrepancy, and the remainder lacks a known reason. In this sample the table shows 150,000 to 200,000 clones, roughly 81% of which occur a single time. Together, the top ten hold 10% to 15% of the sample. The sequenced sample consisted of peripheral blood. These receptors were collected from a woman older than 75 with COVID-19, enrolled during active disease.

The V gene is TRBV18, the J gene TRBJ2-3; possibly TRBD1 for D (5 bases). Germline values: CDR1 KGHSH, CDR2 LQKENI. The ends were cut back, 3 bases at V and 1 base at J, with 8 bases in the middle. The CDR3 consists of 14 residues. The DNA for the CDR3 is TGTGCCAGCTCACCGGGGCGCCGCACAGATACGCAGTATTTT. It is translated as CASSPGRRTDTQYF.

The gene calls are TRBV7-9 and TRBJ1-1; tentatively, D is TRBD1 (5 bases). This CDR3 has 16 amino acids. V was pared by 5 bases and J by 1 base, with 17 bases between. Per germline, CDR1 SEHNR and CDR2 FQNEAQ (reference sequence). CDR3 DNA: TGTGCCAGCAGCACCCTTACAGGACCATCGAACACTGAAGCTTTCTTT. Translated, it gives CASSTLTGPSNTEAFF.